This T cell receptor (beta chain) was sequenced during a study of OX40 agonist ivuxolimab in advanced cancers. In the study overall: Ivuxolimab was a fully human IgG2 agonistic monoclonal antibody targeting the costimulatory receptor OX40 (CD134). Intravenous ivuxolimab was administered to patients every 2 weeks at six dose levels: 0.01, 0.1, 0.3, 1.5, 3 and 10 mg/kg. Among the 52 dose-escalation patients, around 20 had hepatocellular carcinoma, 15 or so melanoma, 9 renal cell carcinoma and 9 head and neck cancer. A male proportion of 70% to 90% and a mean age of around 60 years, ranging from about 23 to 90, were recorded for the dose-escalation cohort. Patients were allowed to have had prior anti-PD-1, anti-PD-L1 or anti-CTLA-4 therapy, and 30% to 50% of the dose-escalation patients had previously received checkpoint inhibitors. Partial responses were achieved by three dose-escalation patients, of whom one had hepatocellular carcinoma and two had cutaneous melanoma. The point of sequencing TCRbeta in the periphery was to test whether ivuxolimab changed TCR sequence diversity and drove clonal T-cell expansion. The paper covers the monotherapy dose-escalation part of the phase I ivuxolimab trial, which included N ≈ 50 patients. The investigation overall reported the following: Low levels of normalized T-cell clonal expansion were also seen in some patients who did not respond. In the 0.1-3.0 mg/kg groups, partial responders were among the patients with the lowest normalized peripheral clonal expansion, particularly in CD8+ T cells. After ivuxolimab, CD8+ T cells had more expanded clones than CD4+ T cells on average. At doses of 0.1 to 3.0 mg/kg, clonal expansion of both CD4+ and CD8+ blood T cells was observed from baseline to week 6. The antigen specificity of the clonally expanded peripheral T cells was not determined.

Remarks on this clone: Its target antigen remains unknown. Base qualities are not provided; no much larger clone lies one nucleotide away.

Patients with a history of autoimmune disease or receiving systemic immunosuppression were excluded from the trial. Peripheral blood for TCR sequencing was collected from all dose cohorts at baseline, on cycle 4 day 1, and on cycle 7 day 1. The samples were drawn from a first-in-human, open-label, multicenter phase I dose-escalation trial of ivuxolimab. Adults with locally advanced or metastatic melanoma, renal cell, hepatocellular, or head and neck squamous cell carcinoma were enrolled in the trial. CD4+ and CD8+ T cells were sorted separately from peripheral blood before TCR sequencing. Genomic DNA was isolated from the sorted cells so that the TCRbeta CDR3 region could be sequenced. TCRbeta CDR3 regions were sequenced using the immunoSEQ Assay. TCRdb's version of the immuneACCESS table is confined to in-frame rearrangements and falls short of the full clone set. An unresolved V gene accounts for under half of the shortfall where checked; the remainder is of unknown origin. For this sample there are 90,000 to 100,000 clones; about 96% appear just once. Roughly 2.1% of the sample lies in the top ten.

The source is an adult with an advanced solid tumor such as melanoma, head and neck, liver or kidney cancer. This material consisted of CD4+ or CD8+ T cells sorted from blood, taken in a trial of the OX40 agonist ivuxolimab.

The nucleotide sequence is TGCGCCAGCAGCCCCGGGACTTATAGCACAGATACGCAGTATTTT. This is translated as CASSPGTYSTDTQYF. The chain is encoded by TRBV5-1 joined to TRBJ2-3; the D region possibly corresponds to TRBD2 (6 bases align). The germline V gene encodes CDR1 SGHRS and CDR2 YFSETQ. V and J are truncated by 4 bases and 0 bases respectively, leaving an intervening sequence of 12 bases. The CDR3 numbers 15 residues from cysteine through phenylalanine. The DNA shown is the 45-base CDR3, in frame from base 1.